This is a list of T cell receptor beta chains from one sample in a study of shared clonotypes between healthy human individuals. The data were produced by immunoSEQ multiplex PCR, yet TCRdb's version contains in-frame clones alone and is incomplete. This sample has hundreds of thousands of clones, with about 91% found just once. Sequenced material: naive CD8+ T cells sorted from blood. The receptors come from a man in his thirties or forties in good health. Each CDR3 is given with its conserved first and last residue. The order of the fields is clone size, D gene, J gene, V gene, CDR3 protein, CDR3 DNA. The D gene is left open where the match is weak. Rows may omit the clone size; those that give it use once, few, many or a size class.

-,-,TRBJ2-2,TRBV23-1,CASSHAAEDTGELFF,TGCGCCAGCAGTCACGCGGCTGAGGACACCGGGGAGCTGTTTTTT
-,-,TRBJ1-2,TRBV5-5,CASSPGHLHGYTF,TGTGCCAGCAGCCCAGGACACCTGCATGGCTACACCTTC
-,TRBD1,TRBJ2-5,TRBV27,CASSSHPTGAETQYF,TGTGCCAGCAGCTCACACCCGACAGGGGCAGAGACCCAGTACTTC
-,-,TRBJ2-6,TRBV7-6,CASSLFDSGANVLTF,TGTGCCAGCAGCTTATTTGACTCTGGGGCCAACGTCCTGACTTTC
-,TRBD1,TRBJ1-5,TRBV7-8,CASSSTRDRSNQPQHF,TGTGCCAGCAGCTCGACCCGGGACAGGAGCAATCAGCCCCAGCATTTT
-,-,TRBJ2-1,TRBV5-1,CASSLESRGDEQFF,TGCGCCAGCAGCTTGGAGAGCAGGGGTGATGAGCAGTTCTTC
-,-,TRBJ2-1,TRBV29-1,CSAEGGSYNEQFF,TGCAGCGCCGAGGGGGGCTCCTACAATGAGCAGTTCTTC
-,TRBD2,TRBJ2-1,TRBV7-3,CASSLTGGERERENEQFF,TGTGCCAGCAGCTTAACCGGCGGGGAGCGGGAGAGGGAAAATGAGCAGTTCTTC
-,TRBD1,TRBJ2-3,TRBV5-8,CASSLRDRGTDTQYF,TGTGCCAGCAGCTTGAGGGACAGGGGCACAGATACGCAGTATTTT
-,-,TRBJ2-7,TRBV25-1,CASRAGDYEQYF,TGTGCCAGCAGGGCAGGGGACTACGAGCAGTACTTC
few,-,TRBJ2-7,TRBV25-1,CASSEHVYEQYF,TGTGCCAGCAGCGAACACGTCTACGAGCAGTACTTC
-,-,TRBJ2-7,TRBV7-8,CASSSHRDQYEQYF,TGTGCCAGCAGCTCGCACAGGGACCAATACGAGCAGTACTTC
-,-,TRBJ2-1,TRBV29-1,CSVEGGDLVF,TGCAGCGTCGAAGGGGGAGATCTGGTCTTC
-,TRBD1,TRBJ2-1,TRBV9,CASSADRGPYNEQFF,TGTGCCAGCAGTGCCGACAGGGGACCCTACAATGAGCAGTTCTTC
-,-,TRBJ1-5,TRBV5-6,CASSLGPYSNQPQHF,TGTGCCAGCAGCTTGGGCCCCTATAGCAATCAGCCCCAGCATTTT
-,-,TRBJ2-2,TRBV29-1,CSVAPGQITGELFF,TGCAGCGTCGCCCCGGGACAAATCACCGGGGAGCTGTTTTTT
-,TRBD2,TRBJ2-7,TRBV13,CASSPTSADSYEQYF,TGTGCCAGCAGCCCCACTAGCGCTGATTCCTACGAGCAGTACTTC
-,-,TRBJ2-7,TRBV27,CASSLFPGSYEQYF,TGTGCCAGCAGTTTATTTCCAGGGTCCTACGAGCAGTACTTC
-,-,TRBJ2-2,TRBV7-6,CASTPSGGTGELFF,TGTGCCAGCACCCCCTCTGGCGGAACCGGGGAGCTGTTTTTT
-,TRBD1,TRBJ2-7,TRBV5-4,CASSSGDRVAEQYF,TGTGCCAGCAGCTCCGGGGACAGGGTTGCTGAGCAGTACTTC
-,-,TRBJ2-2,TRBV4-3,CASSQDPPGGHTGELFF,TGCGCCAGCAGCCAAGATCCTCCAGGGGGGCACACCGGGGAGCTGTTTTTT
-,TRBD2,TRBJ2-7,TRBV5-6,CASSLLAVNSYEQYF,TGTGCCAGCAGCTTACTAGCGGTGAACTCCTACGAGCAGTACTTC
few,TRBD2,TRBJ2-1,TRBV27,CASSAVLAGVEQFF,TGTGCCAGCAGTGCAGTACTAGCGGGAGTCGAGCAGTTCTTC
once,-,TRBJ2-7,TRBV7-8,CASSAGLLSYEQYF,TGTGCCAGCAGCGCGGGACTCCTCTCCTACGAGCAGTACTTC
-,TRBD2,TRBJ2-1,TRBV7-3,CASSFTGTSFNEQFF,TGTGCCAGCAGCTTTACCGGGACTAGCTTTAATGAGCAGTTCTTC
-,-,TRBJ2-1,TRBV10-2,CASGDGLSQSNEQFF,TGCGCCAGCGGAGATGGACTATCACAATCCAATGAGCAGTTCTTC
once,-,TRBJ1-1,TRBV10-3,CAIRGVETYTEAFF,TGTGCCATCAGAGGGGTCGAAACATACACTGAAGCTTTCTTT